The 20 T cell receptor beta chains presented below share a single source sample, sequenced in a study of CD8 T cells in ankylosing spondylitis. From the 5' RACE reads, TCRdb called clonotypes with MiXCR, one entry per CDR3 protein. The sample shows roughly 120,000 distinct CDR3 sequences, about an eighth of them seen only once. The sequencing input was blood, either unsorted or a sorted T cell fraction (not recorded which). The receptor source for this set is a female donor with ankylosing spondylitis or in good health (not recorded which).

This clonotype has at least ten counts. CDR3 DNA: TGCAGTGCTACTATCGGTGTTGGGCAGCCCCAGCATTTT. This translates into CSATIGVGQPQHF. The chain combines TRBV20-1 with TRBJ1-5, with D uncertain. Trimming removed 4 bases from V and 7 bases from J, with 14 bases in between. Germline V gene lookup returns CDR1 DFQATT and CDR2 SNEGSKA (reference sequence). The length of the CDR3 is 13 residues.

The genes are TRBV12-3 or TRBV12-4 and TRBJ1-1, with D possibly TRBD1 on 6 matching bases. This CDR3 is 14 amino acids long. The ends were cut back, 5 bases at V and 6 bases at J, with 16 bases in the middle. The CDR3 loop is CASSKQGGNSEAFF. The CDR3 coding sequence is TGTGCCAGCAGTAAACAGGGAGGGAATTCTGAAGCTTTCTTT.

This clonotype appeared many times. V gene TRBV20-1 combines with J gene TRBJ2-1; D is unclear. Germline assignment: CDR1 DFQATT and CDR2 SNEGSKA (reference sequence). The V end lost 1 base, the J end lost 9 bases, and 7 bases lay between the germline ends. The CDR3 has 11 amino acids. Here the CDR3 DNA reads TGCAGTGCTAGAGTTCCGGCTGAGCAGTTCTTC. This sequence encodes CSARVPAEQFF.

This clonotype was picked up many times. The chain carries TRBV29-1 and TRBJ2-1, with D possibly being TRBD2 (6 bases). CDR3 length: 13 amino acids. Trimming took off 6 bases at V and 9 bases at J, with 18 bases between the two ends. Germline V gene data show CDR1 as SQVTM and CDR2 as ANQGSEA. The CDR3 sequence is CSVLFGGSGEQFF. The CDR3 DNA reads TGCAGCGTCCTGTTTGGGGGGTCGGGTGAGCAGTTCTTC.

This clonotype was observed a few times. CDR3 loop: CSASPLDSWEPYEQYF. The CDR3 nucleotides read TGCAGTGCTAGCCCCTTAGATAGCTGGGAGCCCTACGAGCAGTACTTC. The V gene is TRBV20-1, the J gene TRBJ2-7; TRBD2 might be the D (5 bases). V was trimmed by 3 bases and J by 2 bases, leaving 20 bases between them. The germline gives CDR1 DFQATT, CDR2 SNEGSKA (reference sequence). This CDR3 is built from 16 residues.

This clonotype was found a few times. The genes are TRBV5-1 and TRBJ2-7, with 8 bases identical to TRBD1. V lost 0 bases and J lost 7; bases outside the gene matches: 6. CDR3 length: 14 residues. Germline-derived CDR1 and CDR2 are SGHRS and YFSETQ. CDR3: CASSLGTGKVEQYF. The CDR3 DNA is TGCGCCAGCAGCTTGGGGACAGGGAAAGTAGAGCAGTACTTC.

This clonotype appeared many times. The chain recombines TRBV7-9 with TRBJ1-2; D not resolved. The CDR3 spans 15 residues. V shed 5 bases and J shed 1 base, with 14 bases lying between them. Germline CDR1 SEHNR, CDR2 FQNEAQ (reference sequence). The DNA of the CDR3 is TGTGCCAGCAGCCCGGGAGATCACGTTAACTATGGCTACACCTTC. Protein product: CASSPGDHVNYGYTF.

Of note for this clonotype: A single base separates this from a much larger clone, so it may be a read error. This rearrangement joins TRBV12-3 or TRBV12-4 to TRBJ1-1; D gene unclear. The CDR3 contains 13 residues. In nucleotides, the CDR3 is TGTGTCAGCAGCCCAATAGGGAACACTGAAGCTTTCTTT. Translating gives CVSSPIGNTEAFF.

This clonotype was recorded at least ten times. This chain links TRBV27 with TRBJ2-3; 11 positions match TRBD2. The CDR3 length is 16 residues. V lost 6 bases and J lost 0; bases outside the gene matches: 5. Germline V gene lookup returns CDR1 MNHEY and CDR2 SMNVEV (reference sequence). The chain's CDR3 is CASRPRLAGSTDTQYF. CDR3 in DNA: TGTGCCAGCAGGCCACGACTAGCGGGGAGCACAGATACGCAGTATTTT.

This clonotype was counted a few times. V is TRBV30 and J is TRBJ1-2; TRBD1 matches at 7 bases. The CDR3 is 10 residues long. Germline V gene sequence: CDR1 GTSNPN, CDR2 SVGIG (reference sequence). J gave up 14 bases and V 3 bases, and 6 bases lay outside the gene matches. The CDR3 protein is CAWRPGQLTF. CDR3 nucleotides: TGTGCCTGGAGGCCGGGACAGTTAACCTTC.

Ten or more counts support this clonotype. DNA for the CDR3: TGCGCCAGCAGCTTGCTCGGCGCGAGCTCCTACAATGAGCAGTTCTTC. This gives the protein CASSLLGASSYNEQFF. The V gene is TRBV5-1, the J gene TRBJ2-1; D is unclear. The V gene's germline CDR1 is SGHRS and CDR2 YFSETQ. The CDR3 consists of 16 residues. The V end lost 1 base, the J end lost 0 bases, and 11 bases lay between the germline ends.

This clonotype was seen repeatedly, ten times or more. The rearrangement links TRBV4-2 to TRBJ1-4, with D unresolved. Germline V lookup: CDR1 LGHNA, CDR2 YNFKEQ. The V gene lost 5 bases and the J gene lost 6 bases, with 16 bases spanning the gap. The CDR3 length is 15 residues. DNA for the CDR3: TGTGCCAGCAGCTCCAAAATGGGTATGGATGAAAAACTGTTTTTT. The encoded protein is CASSSKMGMDEKLFF.

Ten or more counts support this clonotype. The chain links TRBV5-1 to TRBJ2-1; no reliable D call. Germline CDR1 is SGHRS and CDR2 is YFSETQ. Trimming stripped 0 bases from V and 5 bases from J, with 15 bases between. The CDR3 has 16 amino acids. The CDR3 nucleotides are TGCGCCAGCAGCTTGGCCCCAAGGCTAGAGAACAATGAGCAGTTCTTC. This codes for CASSLAPRLENNEQFF.

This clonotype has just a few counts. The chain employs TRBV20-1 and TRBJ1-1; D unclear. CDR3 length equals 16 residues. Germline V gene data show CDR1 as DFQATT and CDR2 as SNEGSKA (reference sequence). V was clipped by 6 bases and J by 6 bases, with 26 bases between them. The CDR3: CSAITTRRVLDPEAFF. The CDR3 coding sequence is TGCAGTGCCATAACCACCCGCCGGGTCCTGGACCCTGAAGCTTTCTTT.

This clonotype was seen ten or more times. CDR3 nucleotide sequence: TGTGCCAGCAGTTTGGGGGACACTGAAGCTTTCTTT. Protein product: CASSLGDTEAFF. V usage is TRBV12-3 or TRBV12-4 and J usage is TRBJ1-1; tentatively, D is TRBD1 (5 bases). The CDR3 is 12 amino acids. V was clipped by 3 bases and J by 3 bases, with 5 bases between them.

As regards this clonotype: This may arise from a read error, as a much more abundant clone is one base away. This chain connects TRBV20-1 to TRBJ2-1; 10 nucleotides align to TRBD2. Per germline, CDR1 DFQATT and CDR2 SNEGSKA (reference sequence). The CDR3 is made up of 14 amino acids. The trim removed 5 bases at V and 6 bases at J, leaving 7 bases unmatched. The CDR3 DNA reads TGCAGTGCTGCCGGACTAGCGGACTCCAATGAGCAGTTCTTC. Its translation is CSAAGLADSNEQFF.

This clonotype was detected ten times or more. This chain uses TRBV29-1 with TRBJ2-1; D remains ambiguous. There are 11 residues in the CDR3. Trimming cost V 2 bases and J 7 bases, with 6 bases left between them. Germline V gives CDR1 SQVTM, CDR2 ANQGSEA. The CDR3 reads CSVEHGNEQFF. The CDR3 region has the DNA TGCAGCGTTGAACACGGTAATGAGCAGTTCTTC.

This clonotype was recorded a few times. Written as DNA, the CDR3 is TGTGCCAGCGCGGGGTCTGGGGCCAACGTCCTGACTTTC. Translated, it gives CASAGSGANVLTF. This sequence joins TRBV12-3 or TRBV12-4 and TRBJ2-6; maybe TRBD2 (6 bases). V lost 8 bases and J 1 base, leaving 6 bases between the germline ends. CDR3 length equals 13 residues.

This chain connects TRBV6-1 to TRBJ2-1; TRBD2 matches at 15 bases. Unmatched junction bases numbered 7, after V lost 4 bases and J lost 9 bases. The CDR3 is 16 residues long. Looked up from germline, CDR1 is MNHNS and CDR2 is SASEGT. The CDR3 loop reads CASSGQGLAGGSEQFF. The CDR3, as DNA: TGTGCCAGCAGTGGACAGGGACTAGCGGGGGGCAGTGAGCAGTTCTTC.

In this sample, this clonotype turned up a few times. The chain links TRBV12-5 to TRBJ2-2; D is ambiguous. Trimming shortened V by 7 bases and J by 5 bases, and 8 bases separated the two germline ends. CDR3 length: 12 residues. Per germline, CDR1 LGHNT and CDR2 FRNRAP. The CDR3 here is CASATATGELFF. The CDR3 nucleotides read TGTGCTAGTGCAACGGCAACCGGGGAGCTGTTTTTT.